This TCR beta chain was documented in a study of T cell clonotyping in hematopoietic cell transplantation. Broader study findings: Few recipient clonotypes overlapped donors; over 97% were de novo at given depth. Graft donor and pretransplant recipient Inverse Simpson Index values predicted broader posttransplant TCR diversity. Cells were unsorted, so CD4 and CD8 contributions were not separated.

To note about this clone: No antigen is known for it.

The table came from immunoSEQ multiplex PCR; TCRdb's copy has only in-frame clones and leaves some out. The table shows approximately 22,000 clones, with 90% occurring only once. The sample's time point: recipient sample about 28 days before transplant, after cytoreduction. The CDR3 is made up of 18 amino acids. V gave up 4 bases and J gave up 0 bases, with 19 bases separating them. CDR1 SGHTA and CDR2 FQGNSA come from the germline V gene. The sequences come from peripheral blood mononuclear cells, collected before stem cell transplant. The genes are TRBV7-2 and TRBJ1-5; unclear D gene. This TCR was sampled from a young man with biphenotypic leukemia. Some clones in this sample may be carry-over from other donors' samples. The CDR3 sequence is CASSSGIGLYNSNQPQHF. CDR3 sequence (DNA): TGTGCCAGCAGCTCAGGAATCGGCTTGTATAATAGCAATCAGCCCCAGCATTTT.